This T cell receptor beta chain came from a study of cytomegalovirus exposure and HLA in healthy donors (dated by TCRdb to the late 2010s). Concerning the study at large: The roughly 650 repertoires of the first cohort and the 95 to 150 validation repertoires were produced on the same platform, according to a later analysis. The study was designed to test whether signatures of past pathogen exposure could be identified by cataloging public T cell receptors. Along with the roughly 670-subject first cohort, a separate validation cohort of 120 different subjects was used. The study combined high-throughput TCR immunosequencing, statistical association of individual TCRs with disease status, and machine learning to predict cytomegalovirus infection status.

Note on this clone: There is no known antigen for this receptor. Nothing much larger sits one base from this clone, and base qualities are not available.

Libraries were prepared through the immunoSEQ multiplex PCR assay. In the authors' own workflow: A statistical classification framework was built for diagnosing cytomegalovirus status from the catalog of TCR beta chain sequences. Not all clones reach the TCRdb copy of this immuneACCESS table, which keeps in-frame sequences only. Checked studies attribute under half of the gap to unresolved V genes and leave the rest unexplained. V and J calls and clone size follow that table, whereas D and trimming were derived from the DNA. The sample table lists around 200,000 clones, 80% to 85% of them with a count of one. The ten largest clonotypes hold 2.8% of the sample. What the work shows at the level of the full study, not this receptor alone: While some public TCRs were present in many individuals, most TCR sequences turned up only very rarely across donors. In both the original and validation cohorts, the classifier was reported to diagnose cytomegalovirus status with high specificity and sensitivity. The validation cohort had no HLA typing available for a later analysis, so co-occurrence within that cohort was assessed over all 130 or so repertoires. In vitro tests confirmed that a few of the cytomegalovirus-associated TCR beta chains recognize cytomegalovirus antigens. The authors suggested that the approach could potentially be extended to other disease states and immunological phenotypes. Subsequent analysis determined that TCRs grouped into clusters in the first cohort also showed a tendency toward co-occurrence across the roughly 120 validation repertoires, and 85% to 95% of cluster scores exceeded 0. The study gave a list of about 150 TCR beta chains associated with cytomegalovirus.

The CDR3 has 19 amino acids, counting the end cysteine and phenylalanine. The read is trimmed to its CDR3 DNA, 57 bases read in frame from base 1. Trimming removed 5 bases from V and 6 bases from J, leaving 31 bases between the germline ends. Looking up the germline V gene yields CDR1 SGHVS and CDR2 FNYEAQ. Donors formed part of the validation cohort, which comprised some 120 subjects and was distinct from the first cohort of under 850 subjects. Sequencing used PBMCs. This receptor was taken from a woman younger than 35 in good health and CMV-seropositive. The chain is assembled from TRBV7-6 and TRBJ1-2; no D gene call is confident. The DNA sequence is TGTGCCAGCAGCCGGGGAGGAACTGAACTTATCACGGCGGCCCATGGCTACACCTTC. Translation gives CASSRGGTELITAAHGYTF.